Listed below are T cell receptor beta chains from one sample, sequenced in a study of CD8+ T cells in alopecia areata. Assay used: immunoSEQ multiplex PCR; TCRdb lists only in-frame clones, some missing. The sample contains some 190,000 clones, more than 50% of which appear only once. Sequenced material: CD4+ T cells sorted from blood, taken at week 24, from a patient treated with tofacitinib. These receptors were collected from a human donor with alopecia areata. Each CDR3 is given with its conserved first and last residue. D genes are given only for firm matches. Size tells how often a clone was seen (once, few, many) or the class of an expanded clone, and some rows leave it out.

v_gene	abundance	d_gene	j_gene	CDR3aa	CDR3nt
TRBV29-1	once	NA	TRBJ2-7	CSVSQDTYEQYF	TGCAGCGTCTCACAGGATACCTACGAGCAGTACTTC
TRBV2	few	NA	TRBJ2-1	CASSEDRLEFF	TGTGCCAGCAGTGAAGACAGGTTAGAGTTCTTC
TRBV6-5	NA	TRBD1	TRBJ2-1	CASSKQGLRNEQFF	TGTGCCAGCAGTAAACAGGGGTTAAGAAATGAGCAGTTCTTC
TRBV10-3	once	NA	TRBJ2-3	CAISGHGGTDTQYF	TGTGCCATCAGCGGACACGGGGGTACAGATACGCAGTATTTT
TRBV5-5	NA	TRBD2	TRBJ2-7	CASSLTSGGRLGPSYEQYF	TGTGCCAGCAGCTTAACTAGCGGGGGGCGTCTAGGTCCTTCCTACGAGCAGTACTTC
TRBV30	NA	NA	TRBJ1-1	CAWRGGGVGTEAFF	TGTGCCTGGAGGGGAGGAGGGGTTGGCACTGAAGCTTTCTTT
TRBV29-1	few	TRBD2	TRBJ2-7	CSALAGPYEQYF	TGCAGCGCCTTAGCGGGGCCCTACGAGCAGTACTTC
TRBV7-2	NA	TRBD1	TRBJ2-3	CASSLVRGTGASDTQYF	TGTGCCAGCAGCTTAGTGAGGGGGACAGGGGCATCAGATACGCAGTATTTT
TRBV6-4	once	TRBD2	TRBJ2-3	CASSLAGGSTDTQYF	TGTGCCAGCAGTCTAGCGGGGGGGAGCACAGATACGCAGTATTTT
TRBV10-3	NA	NA	TRBJ1-6	CAISEAGSGLHF	TGTGCCATCAGTGAAGCGGGGTCAGGCCTCCACTTT
TRBV5-6	NA	NA	TRBJ1-2	CASSTRDGYTF	TGTGCCAGCAGCACCCGAGACGGCTACACCTTC
TRBV9	NA	NA	TRBJ1-1	CASSVVGVGTEAFF	TGTGCCAGCAGCGTAGTTGGGGTTGGCACTGAAGCTTTCTTT
TRBV2	NA	NA	TRBJ2-2	CASRVGVGELFF	TGTGCCAGCCGGGTAGGCGTCGGGGAGCTGTTTTTT
TRBV2	few	NA	TRBJ2-7	CASSETQSGSYEQYF	TGTGCCAGCAGTGAAACTCAAAGCGGATCCTACGAGCAGTACTTC
TRBV7-3	few	NA	TRBJ2-7	CASSLDGAKDEQYF	TGTGCCAGCAGCTTAGACGGGGCGAAGGACGAGCAGTACTTC
TRBV30	NA	TRBD2	TRBJ2-3	CAWSVGGKADTQYF	TGTGCCTGGAGTGTGGGGGGGAAGGCAGATACGCAGTATTTT
TRBV2	NA	TRBD1	TRBJ1-5	CASRDRVGNQPQHF	TGTGCCAGCAGGGACAGGGTGGGCAATCAGCCCCAGCATTTT
TRBV30	NA	TRBD2	TRBJ2-1	CAYHTSGSYNEQFF	TGTGCCTATCATACTAGCGGCTCCTACAATGAGCAGTTCTTC
TRBV29-1	NA	NA	TRBJ1-2	CSVGYSGGAGGYTF	TGCAGCGTTGGCTATTCGGGGGGCGCGGGCGGCTACACCTTC
TRBV13	NA	NA	TRBJ1-2	CASSFSTYGYTF	TGTGCCAGCAGCTTTAGCACCTATGGCTACACCTTC
TRBV11-1	few	NA	TRBJ2-2	CASSLIQGGTGELFF	TGTGCCAGCAGCTTGATCCAGGGCGGGACCGGGGAGCTGTTTTTT
TRBV30	NA	NA	TRBJ2-6	CAWSVRRALDSGANVLTF	TGTGCCTGGAGTGTACGGCGCGCCCTGGACTCTGGGGCCAACGTCCTGACTTTC
TRBV6-5	NA	TRBD1	TRBJ1-5	CASSRTGGQQPQHF	TGTGCCAGCAGTCGCACAGGGGGCCAACAGCCCCAGCATTTT
TRBV27	NA	TRBD1	TRBJ2-7	CASRPGQINYEQYF	TGTGCCAGCAGACCGGGACAGATTAACTACGAGCAGTACTTC
TRBV5-1	few	NA	TRBJ2-1	CASSMGGADSYNEQFF	TGCGCCAGCAGCATGGGGGGCGCGGATTCCTACAATGAGCAGTTCTTC
TRBV6-5	few	NA	TRBJ2-6	CASTGFSAGANVLTF	TGTGCCAGCACTGGGTTCTCTGCTGGGGCCAACGTCCTGACTTTC
TRBV5-1	NA	NA	TRBJ2-3	CASSLPTDTQYF	TGCGCCAGCAGCTTACCTACAGATACGCAGTATTTT
TRBV9	NA	NA	TRBJ2-5	CASSTLGETQYF	TGTGCCAGCAGCACCCTGGGAGAGACCCAGTACTTC
TRBV5-1	once	TRBD2	TRBJ2-5	CASSSGLAVQETQYF	TGCGCCAGCAGCTCGGGACTAGCGGTTCAAGAGACCCAGTACTTC
TRBV29-1	NA	NA	TRBJ2-1	CSVEDHTVFSYNEQFF	TGCAGCGTTGAAGATCATACGGTGTTCTCCTACAATGAGCAGTTCTTC
TRBV30	NA	NA	TRBJ1-6	CAWSPSNSPLHF	TGTGCCTGGAGCCCAAGTAATTCACCCCTCCACTTT
TRBV27	NA	NA	TRBJ1-2	CASSPPHTF	TGTGCCAGCAGTCCCCCCCACACCTTC
TRBV5-1	NA	NA	TRBJ2-7	CASSPDRLPSYEQYF	TGCGCCAGCAGCCCCGACAGGCTACCCTCCTACGAGCAGTACTTC
TRBV5-6	NA	NA	TRBJ1-1	CASSRGGLFTEAFF	TGTGCCAGCAGTCGAGGTGGACTTTTCACTGAAGCTTTCTTT
TRBV11-1	NA	NA	TRBJ2-5	CASSSPGHGQETQYF	TGTGCCAGCAGCTCCCCTGGACACGGTCAAGAGACCCAGTACTTC
TRBV25-1	NA	TRBD1	TRBJ2-3	CASSEYPGQGFTDTQYF	TGTGCCAGCAGTGAATACCCCGGACAGGGATTCACAGATACGCAGTATTTT
TRBV30	once	TRBD1	TRBJ2-7	CAWTSDRGSYEQYF	TGTGCCTGGACCTCCGACAGGGGCTCCTACGAGCAGTACTTC
TRBV29-1	NA	NA	TRBJ1-1	CSVEGRLNTEAFF	TGCAGCGTTGAGGGCAGACTTAACACTGAAGCTTTCTTT
TRBV5-6	NA	NA	TRBJ1-5	CASSFGQNNQPQHF	TGTGCCAGCAGCTTCGGACAGAACAATCAGCCCCAGCATTTT
TRBV5-1	few	NA	TRBJ1-1	CASSSPTGNTEAFF	TGCGCCAGCAGCTCCCCGACAGGGAACACTGAAGCTTTCTTT
TRBV20-1	few	NA	TRBJ2-7	CSAKADYEQYF	TGCAGTGCTAAGGCGGATTACGAGCAGTACTTC
TRBV29-1	NA	TRBD1	TRBJ1-1	CSVGGQLNTEAFF	TGCAGCGTGGGGGGACAGTTGAACACTGAAGCTTTCTTT
TRBV2	NA	TRBD2	TRBJ2-1	CASSPGGSYNEQFF	TGTGCCAGCAGTCCCGGGGGGTCCTACAATGAGCAGTTCTTC
TRBV7-9	NA	TRBD1	TRBJ1-6	CASSSDEGTANSPLHF	TGTGCCAGCAGCTCCGATGAGGGGACAGCCAATTCACCCCTCCACTTT
TRBV28	few	NA	TRBJ2-1	CASSFRGSVNEQFF	TGTGCCAGCAGTTTCAGAGGGTCTGTGAATGAGCAGTTCTTC
TRBV30	NA	TRBD1	TRBJ1-6	CAWTGGSYNSPLHF	TGTGCCTGGACAGGGGGCTCCTATAATTCACCCCTCCACTTT
TRBV30	NA	NA	TRBJ1-4	CAWSPLRPEKLFF	TGTGCCTGGAGTCCCCTTAGACCTGAAAAACTGTTTTTT
TRBV25-1	once	NA	TRBJ2-7	CASSDSGTSSYEQYF	TGTGCCAGCAGTGATAGTGGGACATCTTCCTACGAGCAGTACTTC